A single sample gave rise to the 10 T cell receptor beta chains below, sequenced in a study of T cell repertoires in cytomegalovirus infection. For these TCRs, the target antigens are not known. TCRdb re-derived calls from the reads in MiXCR, one entry per CDR3 protein. In the table there are about 920,000 distinct CDR3 sequences, approximately 31% of which are singletons. The specimen comprised cultured CD8+ T cells from PBMCs, sampled from culture after CMV antigen stimulation. The receptors derive from a human donor in good health (CMV status not recorded). Some clones in this sample may be carry-over from other donors' samples.

This clonotype was seen a handful of times. The CDR3 sequence: CSARPRGSYEQYV. The CDR3, as DNA: TGCAGTGCTAGACCTAGGGGGTCCTACGAGCAGTACGTC. This rearrangement joins TRBV20-1 to TRBJ2-7, with a weak D call TRBD1 (6 bases). CDR1 and CDR2 from the germline V gene are DFQATT and SNEGSKA (reference sequence). V shed 2 bases and J shed 1 base, with 9 bases lying between them. There are 13 residues in the CDR3.

This clonotype was observed once. The CDR3 here is CSARTRGPTEAFF. CDR3 sequence (DNA): TGCAGTGCTAGAACCAGAGGGCCCACTGAAGCTTTCTTT. The V call is TRBV20-1, the J call TRBJ1-1; D not resolved. Per germline, CDR1 DFQATT and CDR2 SNEGSKA (reference sequence). Trimming shortened V by 2 bases and J by 4 bases, and 11 bases separated the two germline ends. CDR3 length: 13 amino acids.

The J gene is TRBJ2-7, the V gene TRBV10-3; D may be TRBD2 (5 bases). Germline V gene sequence: CDR1 ENHRY, CDR2 SYGVKD. The CDR3 consists of 17 residues. The V and J ends lost 2 bases and 0 bases respectively, with 17 bases between them. The CDR3 DNA is TGTGCCATCAGTGAGATAGAGGCGGGCGGAACCTCCTACGAGCAGTACGTC. This codes for CAISEIEAGGTSYEQYV.

This clonotype has at least ten counts. The chain uses TRBV6-1 and TRBJ2-1; D gene ambiguous. CDR1 is MNHNS and CDR2 is SASEGT in the germline V gene. The CDR3 is 14 amino acids. V lost 0 bases and J 10 bases, leaving 13 bases between the germline ends. This chain's CDR3 is CASSEAGLDGEQFF. The CDR3 bases are TGTGCCAGCAGTGAAGCAGGGCTGGACGGAGAGCAGTTCTTC.

The genes are TRBV5-1 and TRBJ1-4; D not resolved. V dropped 2 bases and J dropped 8 bases, with 13 bases sitting between them. CDR1 is SGHRS and CDR2 is YFSETQ in the germline V gene. This CDR3 region has 14 residues. CDR3 sequence: CASSFGSTIEKLFF. CDR3 sequence (DNA): TGCGCCAGCAGCTTCGGCTCGACAATAGAAAAACTGTTTTTT.

The V gene is TRBV6-2 or TRBV6-3, the J gene TRBJ2-2, with 12 bases identical to TRBD2. J was trimmed by 6 bases and V by 2 bases; bases with no gene match: 7. Germline V CDR1 and CDR2: MNHEY, SVGEGT. The CDR3 covers 17 residues. CDR3 amino acids: CASSYRLAGVQSGELFF. DNA of the CDR3: TGTGCCAGCAGTTACCGACTAGCGGGGGTACAATCCGGGGAGCTGTTTTTT.

The rearrangement joins TRBV2 to TRBJ1-2; D remains unclear. This CDR3 is built from 10 residues. Trimming took 8 bases from V and 8 from J, leaving 9 bases between them. CDR1 and CDR2 (germline): SNHLY, FYNNEI. CDR3 sequence reads: CASQLLGYTF. CDR3 nucleotides: TGTGCCAGCCAATTGCTGGGCTACACCTTC.

This clonotype was detected only a few times. The rearrangement uses TRBV12-3 or TRBV12-4 and TRBJ1-5, with TRBD1 identical over 9 bases. CDR3 length: 14 amino acids. The trim removed 4 bases at V and 7 bases at J, leaving 5 bases unmatched. The CDR3 reads CASSSTGGEQPQHF. CDR3 nucleotide sequence: TGTGCCAGCAGTTCTACAGGGGGCGAGCAGCCCCAGCATTTT.

This clonotype was counted many times. The chain combines TRBV7-8 with TRBJ2-7; 8 bases agree with TRBD1. Looked up from germline, CDR1 is SGHVS and CDR2 is FQNEAQ. This CDR3 region has 16 residues. Trimming took 5 bases from V and 3 from J; bases not matched to a gene: 12. The CDR3 DNA follows: TGTGCCAGCAGCCCGAGGGACAGGCCTCCTAACTACGAGCAGTACGTC. It is translated as CASSPRDRPPNYEQYV.

The chain has TRBV15 and TRBJ2-5; D is possibly TRBD2 (6 bases). The CDR3 consists of 15 residues. Germline loops: CDR1 LNHNV, CDR2 YYDKDF (reference sequence). The V gene lost 0 bases and the J gene lost 5 bases, with 13 bases spanning the gap. The CDR3 sequence: CATSRENSAGETQYF. The CDR3 region has the DNA TGTGCCACCAGCAGAGAGAATAGCGCGGGGGAGACCCAGTACTTC.